This passage covers 20 T cell receptor beta chains from one sample sequenced in a study of regulatory T cells in long-lasting Graves disease. Time point defined: newly diagnosed GD, antithyroid drugs for less than 3 months. Generation of the TCR library employed RNA extracted from PBMCs. The authors built TCR beta libraries using iRepertoire HTBI primers and Arm-PCR of CDR3 regions. TCRdb re-called the multiplex PCR reads through MiXCR, storing one row per CDR3 protein. Here the sample spans 300,000 to 400,000 distinct CDR3 sequences, 18% being singletons. This specimen consisted of peripheral blood mononuclear cells (PBMCs), obtained at new diagnosis, from a patient treated with antithyroid drugs. The receptors were sampled from a female donor with Graves disease.

The J gene is TRBJ2-1, the V gene TRBV20-1; D is unclear. V was pared by 3 bases and J by 6 bases, with 9 bases between. This CDR3 has 12 amino acids. Germline values: CDR1 DFQATT, CDR2 SNEGSKA (reference sequence). CDR3: CSASTETNEQFF. In nucleotides, the CDR3 is TGCAGTGCTAGTACTGAGACCAATGAGCAGTTCTTC.

In this sample, this clonotype turned up many times. V and J are TRBV12-5 and TRBJ1-5; D call uncertain. This CDR3 contains 14 residues. Germline CDR1 is LGHNT and CDR2 is FRNRAP. Trimming took off 4 bases at V and 7 bases at J, with 14 bases between the two ends. CDR3 nucleotides: TGTGCTAGTGGTTCTAATGGGTTTCTACAGCCCCAGCATTTT. Translation gives CASGSNGFLQPQHF.

The rearrangement joins TRBV3-1 to TRBJ2-3; D is undetermined. Germline V gene lookup returns CDR1 LGHDT and CDR2 YNNKEL (reference sequence). The CDR3 runs 15 residues. Trimming removed 0 bases at V and 2 bases at J, with 9 bases between. The CDR3 DNA is TGTGCCAGCAGCCAAGATCTAGAGGTCACAGATACGCAGTATTTT. It translates to CASSQDLEVTDTQYF.

This clonotype was observed a few times. Since a much larger clone is just one base distant, this may be a read error. This CDR3 is CASSLTAAGSPYEQYF. For the CDR3, the DNA is TGTGCCAGCAGTTTAACTGCTGCAGGAAGCCCCTACGAGCAGTACTTC. V is TRBV27 and J is TRBJ2-7; no clear D. Germline CDR1 MNHEY, CDR2 SMNVEV (reference sequence). This CDR3 is built from 16 residues. V was cut by 2 bases and J by 2 bases, with 16 bases left in between.

In its sample, this clonotype was seen many times. The V call is TRBV10-2, the J call TRBJ1-1, with a weak D call TRBD1 (5 bases). Germline CDR1 and CDR2: WSHSY and SAAADI. The CDR3 loop spans 12 amino acids. The V gene lost 6 bases and the J gene lost 5 bases, with 10 bases spanning the gap. The CDR3 here is CASSPTVTEAFF. CDR3 coding DNA: TGCGCCAGCAGCCCGACAGTGACTGAAGCTTTCTTT.

At least ten counts were recorded for this clonotype. The genes are TRBV10-3 and TRBJ2-1, with D possibly TRBD1 on 6 matching bases. The CDR3 is 15 residues long. Germline CDR1 and CDR2: ENHRY and SYGVKD. V was clipped by 3 bases and J by 4 bases, with 13 bases between them. This CDR3 is CAISDNREGYNEQFF. CDR3 coding DNA: TGTGCCATCAGTGATAACAGGGAAGGGTACAATGAGCAGTTCTTC.

This clonotype was observed at least ten times. This chain connects TRBV2 to TRBJ2-1; 15 bases align to TRBD2. The CDR3 extends over 18 amino acids. CDR1 is SNHLY, CDR2 FYNNEI, per germline. V trimming: 7 bases; J trimming: 9 bases; junction bases outside the gene matches: 16. CDR3 amino acids: CASTEPGLAGGRGGEQFF. The CDR3 bases are TGTGCCAGCACGGAACCGGGACTAGCGGGAGGACGAGGGGGTGAGCAGTTCTTC.

The table lists this clonotype with many counts. The rearrangement links TRBV19 to TRBJ1-2; D is unresolved. Per the germline V gene, CDR1 is LNHDA and CDR2 is SQIVND (reference sequence). Trimming left V 9 bases short and J 3 bases short, with 20 bases between. This CDR3 spans 15 amino acids. The CDR3 bases are TGTGCCAGCCACTATGGCGATGAGGCTTACTATGGCTACACCTTC. Its translation: CASHYGDEAYYGYTF.

The table lists this clonotype with many counts. The V call is TRBV30, the J call TRBJ2-4; D may be TRBD2 (5 bases). CDR1 and CDR2 from the germline V gene are GTSNPN and SVGIG (reference sequence). The ends were cut back, 1 base at V and 10 bases at J, with 14 bases in the middle. CDR3 size: 13 residues. The CDR3 region has the DNA TGTGCCTGGAGTGGAAATAGCGCCCCTATTCAGTACTTC. Protein sequence: CAWSGNSAPIQYF.

This clonotype was counted once. With a much larger clone just one base away, this may be a read error. The chain recombines TRBV9 with TRBJ1-1, with D uncertain. CDR1 is SGDLS, CDR2 YYNGEE, per germline. V was trimmed by 6 bases and J by 0 bases, leaving 9 bases between them. The CDR3 sequence is 13 residues long. The CDR3 DNA follows: TGTGCCAGCAACAACGGGGTGAACACTGAAGCTTTCTTT. Encoded protein: CASNNGVNTEAFF.

This clonotype was counted at least ten times. The J gene is TRBJ2-5, the V gene TRBV6-2 or TRBV6-3; 7 bases align to TRBD2. V gave up 8 bases and J gave up 5 bases; unmatched junction bases: 5. CDR3 length equals 12 residues. CDR1 is MNHEY and CDR2 is SVGEGT in the germline V gene. CDR3 in amino acids: CASGRGRETQYF. CDR3 coding DNA: TGTGCCAGCGGGAGGGGCCGTGAGACCCAGTACTTC.

This clonotype was found a few times. The rearrangement links TRBV28 to TRBJ2-3; D remains ambiguous. V was trimmed by 5 bases and J by 5 bases, leaving 14 bases between them. The CDR3 has 14 residues. Per the germline V gene, CDR1 is MDHEN and CDR2 is SYDVKM. The DNA of the CDR3 is TGTGCCAGCAGTCCATCAGTCCCACAAGATACGCAGTATTTT. Translating it yields CASSPSVPQDTQYF. The full variable domain, its missing parts supplied by reference TRBV28 and TRBJ2-3, is DVKVTQSSRYLVKRTGEKVFLECVQDMDHENMFWYRQDPGLGLRLIYFSYDVKMKEKGDIPEGYSVSREKKERFSLILESASTNQTSMYLCASSPSVPQDTQYFGPGTRLTVL.

CDR3 protein: CASSLPLAANTGELFF. The CDR3 DNA reads TGTGCCAGTAGCCTCCCACTAGCAGCGAACACCGGGGAGCTGTTTTTT. V gene TRBV19 combines with J gene TRBJ2-2, with D tentatively TRBD2 (6 bases). From germline, CDR1 is LNHDA and CDR2 SQIVND (reference sequence). Trimming stripped 6 bases from V and 0 bases from J, with 14 bases between. The CDR3 has 16 amino acids.

The table lists this clonotype with many counts. This chain joins TRBV19 and TRBJ1-5; no firm D call. The germline V gene has CDR1 LNHDA and CDR2 SQIVND (reference sequence). Deletions cut 11 bases from V and 0 bases from J, with 14 bases between. The CDR3 covers 14 residues. The CDR3 region is CAGNDGVSNQPQHF. The DNA of the CDR3 is TGTGCCGGGAACGACGGAGTTAGCAATCAGCCCCAGCATTTT. The variable domain in full, with the rest retrieved from reference TRBV19 and TRBJ1-5, is DGGITQSPKYLFRKEGQNVTLSCEQNLNHDAMYWYRQDPGQGLRLIYYSQIVNDFQKGDIAEGYSVSREKKESFPLTVTSAQKNPTAFYLCAGNDGVSNQPQHFGDGTRLSIL.

This clonotype was counted at least ten times. The rearrangement uses TRBV12-3 or TRBV12-4 and TRBJ2-1, with 14 nucleotides matching TRBD2. The CDR3 has 16 residues. J gave up 7 bases and V 0 bases, and 2 bases lay outside the gene matches. CDR3 region: CASSLAGTSGSNEQFF. Here the CDR3 DNA reads TGTGCCAGCAGTTTAGCCGGGACTAGCGGGAGTAATGAGCAGTTCTTC.

The sample holds many counts of this clonotype. The rearrangement uses TRBV7-2 and TRBJ2-5, with a tentative D call TRBD1 (6 bases). Germline-derived CDR1 and CDR2 are SGHTA and FQGNSA. The CDR3 is 14 amino acids. Between the trimmed V and J ends, which lost 5 bases and 5 bases, there was a span of 15 bases. As DNA, the CDR3 is TGTGCCAGCAGCCGACAGGTCGTAGGCGAGACCCAGTACTTC. This sequence encodes CASSRQVVGETQYF.

The V and J genes are TRBV27 and TRBJ2-7, with 9 bases matching TRBD1. From germline, CDR1 is MNHEY and CDR2 SMNVEV (reference sequence). V lost 4 bases and J lost 2; bases outside the gene matches: 6. This CDR3 contains 15 residues. The CDR3 region has the DNA TGTGCCAGCAGTTCCGGACAGGGGTCTACCTACGAGCAGTACTTC. This translates into CASSSGQGSTYEQYF.

The chain is built from TRBV6-5 and TRBJ1-3, with D maybe TRBD1 (5 bases). V was trimmed by 3 bases and J by 4 bases, leaving 16 bases between them. The CDR3 has 16 amino acids. Per the germline V gene, CDR1 is MNHEY and CDR2 is SVGAGI. This CDR3 reads CASSYLPGRGGNTIYF. The DNA of the CDR3 is TGTGCCAGCAGTTATCTCCCCGGGAGGGGAGGAAACACCATATATTTT.

This clonotype was seen only a few times. The V gene is TRBV28, the J gene TRBJ1-4; D is unresolved. The V end lost 5 bases, the J end lost 4 bases, and 11 bases lay between the germline ends. Germline CDR1 MDHEN, CDR2 SYDVKM. The CDR3 totals 14 residues. The CDR3 coding sequence is TGTGCCAGCAGTGTTCAGAGACTTAATGAAAAACTGTTTTTT. Its translation is CASSVQRLNEKLFF.

This clonotype has a count of ten or more. This rearrangement joins TRBV10-3 to TRBJ2-3, with a tentative D call TRBD2 (6 bases). Germline V gene data show CDR1 as ENHRY and CDR2 as SYGVKD. V gave up 3 bases and J gave up 1 base, with 17 bases separating them. This CDR3 comprises 17 residues. The CDR3 region is CAISEGPASARTDTQYF. The DNA for the CDR3 is TGTGCCATCAGTGAAGGACCCGCTAGCGCCCGCACAGATACGCAGTATTTT.